This T cell receptor beta chain was recorded in a study of blood T cell repertoires in COVID-19. V dropped 3 bases and J dropped 7 bases, with 18 bases sitting between them. Germline V gene lookup returns CDR1 MNHEY and CDR2 SVGAGI. The CDR3 has 15 residues. Clones were read by immunoSEQ multiplex PCR, and TCRdb kept only the in-frame ones, dropping some. The data hold a few hundred thousand clones, with 84% observed a single time. The receptor was derived from a man aged 50-60 years who had recovered from COVID-19. Material for sequencing was PBMCs or T cells enriched from blood (not recorded which). The chain joins TRBV6-5 to TRBJ2-5, with a possible D match to TRBD1 (6 bases). The CDR3 protein is CASSYTGSGPWTQYF. CDR3 nucleotide sequence: TGTGCCAGCAGTTATACAGGGTCAGGCCCGTGGACCCAGTACTTC.